The 10 T cell receptor beta chains below were found in one sample sequenced in a study of blood T cell repertoires in COVID-19. TCRdb keeps only in-frame clones here, not all; method: immunoSEQ multiplex PCR. The sample contains under 250,000 clones, approximately 87% of which appear only once. What was sequenced was peripheral blood. These TCRs come from a man aged 55 to 70 with acute or convalescent COVID-19.

The V and J genes are TRBV27 and TRBJ2-3, with 9 bases fitting TRBD1. J lost 2 bases, V lost 6 bases, and 9 bases had no gene match. Germline CDR1 and CDR2: MNHEY and SMNVEV (reference sequence). The CDR3 loop spans 16 amino acids. The CDR3 DNA reads as TGTGCCAGCAGACCTTTGACAGGGGGGCACACAGATACGCAGTATTTT. As protein: CASRPLTGGHTDTQYF.

V usage is TRBV7-3 and J usage is TRBJ2-1; 10 bases match TRBD2. CDR1 is SGHTA, CDR2 FQGTGA, per germline. The length of the CDR3 is 14 residues. The V and J ends lost 7 bases and 8 bases, in that order; junction bases with no gene match: 8. Written as DNA, the CDR3 is TGTGCCAGCACCCCTTCAGCGGGAGGGGATGAGCAGTTCTTC. This sequence encodes CASTPSAGGDEQFF.

The chain recombines TRBV6-5 with TRBJ2-7; TRBD2 matches at 7 bases. Per germline, CDR1 MNHEY and CDR2 SVGAGI. V shed 7 bases, J shed 3 bases, and the junction held 9 bases outside the gene matches. This CDR3 is built from 14 residues. CDR3 in DNA: TGTGCCAGCATTTTAAGCGGGACCTTCTACGAGCAGTACTTC. It is translated as CASILSGTFYEQYF.

V is TRBV28 and J is TRBJ1-1; D is unclear. Germline CDR1 MDHEN, CDR2 SYDVKM. Trimming removed 8 bases at V and 1 base at J, with 14 bases between. The CDR3 contains 14 residues. CDR3 residues: CASCEGYRNTEAFF. The CDR3 DNA reads TGTGCCAGCTGTGAGGGATATAGGAACACTGAAGCTTTCTTT.

This chain links TRBV19 with TRBJ2-2; TRBD1 matches at 10 bases. The CDR3 extends over 16 amino acids. The germline V gene has CDR1 LNHDA and CDR2 SQIVND (reference sequence). The V gene end was trimmed by 10 bases and the J gene end by 5 bases; junction bases not matched to a gene: 13. CDR3 in amino acids: CATSPWGQGRTGELFF. The CDR3 DNA is TGTGCCACCTCCCCCTGGGGACAGGGGCGTACCGGGGAGCTGTTTTTT.

The sample holds a few counts of this clone. The chain joins TRBV13 to TRBJ2-7, with 12 positions matching TRBD1. The CDR3 is 15 residues long. V trimming: 5 bases; J trimming: 7 bases; junction bases outside the gene matches: 9. The germline V gene encodes CDR1 PRHDT and CDR2 FYEKMQ (reference sequence). The CDR3 nucleotides read TGTGCCAGCAGCGCGAAGGGACAGGGGGCGGGAGAGCAGTACTTC. Its protein is CASSAKGQGAGEQYF. Full variable domain (outside the CDR3, taken from reference TRBV13 and TRBJ2-7): AAGVIQSPRHLIKEKRETATLKCYPIPRHDTVYWYQQGPGQDPQFLISFYEKMQSDKGSIPDRFSAQQFSDYHSELNMSSLELGDSALYFCASSAKGQGAGEQYFGPGTRLTVT.

The table lists this clone with a few counts. The chain links TRBV5-4 to TRBJ2-1; D is undetermined. The CDR3 has 13 residues. V was pared by 0 bases and J by 5 bases, with 6 bases between. Germline V gene lookup returns CDR1 SGHNT and CDR2 YYREEE (reference sequence). This CDR3 is CASSLGHNNEQFF. For the CDR3, the DNA is TGTGCCAGCAGCTTGGGGCACAACAATGAGCAGTTCTTC.

As to this clone: The same CDR3 is also encoded by other DNA sequences in this sample. The chain employs TRBV5-1 and TRBJ1-1; 8 nucleotides line up with TRBD1. The V segment lost 5 bases and the J segment 1 base; nucleotides outside the gene matches: 4. Germline V gene data show CDR1 as SGHRS and CDR2 as YFSETQ. The CDR3 runs to 14 residues. CDR3 DNA sequence: TGCGCCAGCAGTTCGGGACAGGAGAACACTGAAGCTTTCTTT. This gives the protein CASSSGQENTEAFF.

The chain carries TRBV7-3 and TRBJ2-5, with TRBD2 identical over 12 bases. The junction had 8 bases not matched to a gene; V was cut back by 5 bases and J by 4 bases. The CDR3 spans 16 residues. Germline-derived CDR1 and CDR2 are SGHTA and FQGTGA. This chain's CDR3 is CASSNRLAGAGETQYF. The DNA of the CDR3 is TGTGCCAGCAGCAACCGACTAGCGGGAGCGGGAGAGACCCAGTACTTC.

A note on this clone: At the DNA level, this CDR3 is encoded by other sequences in the same sample as well. V and J are TRBV7-3 and TRBJ2-1; 11 nucleotides line up with TRBD2. The V gene end was trimmed by 1 base and the J gene end by 7 bases; junction bases not matched to a gene: 3. CDR1 and CDR2 (germline): SGHTA, FQGTGA. The CDR3 extends over 15 amino acids. The CDR3 DNA follows: TGTGCCAGCAGCTTAATAGCGGGAGGGCTGAATGAGCAGTTCTTC. Amino acid sequence: CASSLIAGGLNEQFF.